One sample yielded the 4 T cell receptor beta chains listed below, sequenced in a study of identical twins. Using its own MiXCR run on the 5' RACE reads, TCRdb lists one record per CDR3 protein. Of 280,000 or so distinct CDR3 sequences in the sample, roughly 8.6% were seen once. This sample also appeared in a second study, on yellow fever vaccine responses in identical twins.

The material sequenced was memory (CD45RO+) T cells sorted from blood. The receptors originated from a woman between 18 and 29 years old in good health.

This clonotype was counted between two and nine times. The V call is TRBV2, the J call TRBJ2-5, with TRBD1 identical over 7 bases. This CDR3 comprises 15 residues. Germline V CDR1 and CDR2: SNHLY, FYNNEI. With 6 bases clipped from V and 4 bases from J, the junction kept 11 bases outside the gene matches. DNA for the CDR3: TGTGCCAGCAGAACTACAGGGGTCGGAGGAGAGACCCAGTACTTC. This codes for CASRTTGVGGETQYF.

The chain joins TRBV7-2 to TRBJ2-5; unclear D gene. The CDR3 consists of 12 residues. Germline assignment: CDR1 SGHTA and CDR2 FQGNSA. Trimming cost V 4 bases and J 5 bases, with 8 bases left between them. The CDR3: CASSYRLETQYF. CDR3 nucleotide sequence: TGTGCCAGCAGCTACCGGCTGGAGACCCAGTACTTC.

The CDR3 coding sequence is TGTGCTAGTGCCCGTCTAGCGGTGGGCGAGCAGTACTTC. Translation: CASARLAVGEQYF. The V call is TRBV12-5, the J call TRBJ2-7; TRBD2 matches at 7 bases. Germline assignment: CDR1 LGHNT and CDR2 FRNRAP. V lost 7 bases to trimming and J lost 6 bases; unmatched junction nucleotides: 9. This CDR3 contains 13 residues.

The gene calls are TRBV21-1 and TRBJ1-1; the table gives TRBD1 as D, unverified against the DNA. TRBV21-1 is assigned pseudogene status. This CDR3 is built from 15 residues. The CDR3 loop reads CASSKGLRGNTEAFF. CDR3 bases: TGTGCCAGCAGCAAAGGGCTTAGGGGGAACACTGAAGCTTTCTTT.